This TCR beta chain was retrieved from a study of T cell responses to AZD1222 COVID-19 vaccine. The method was immunoSEQ multiplex PCR; TCRdb's version includes in-frame clones alone and lacks a portion of them. The table records roughly 100,000 clones, 85% to 90% of them present only once. The germline V gene encodes CDR1 SGHDT and CDR2 YYEEEE. This CDR3 spans 16 amino acids. J was trimmed by 7 bases and V by 5 bases; bases with no gene match: 18. A note on this clone: Its antigen is not identified.

Study results and limitations: Most donors were white British, females outnumbered males, and clonal diversity was possibly underestimated. Baseline seropositivity characterized only a handful of AZD1222 recipients. Sampling captured repertoires only after the peak T cell response.

V and J are TRBV5-6 and TRBJ2-7; 7 bases align to TRBD2. This TCR came from an adult in good health. The specimen comprised peripheral blood, sampled on day 0 of AZD1222 vaccination. DNA for the CDR3: TGTGCCAGCAGTCGAAGAGCGGGGTCCCTCGTCTCAGAGCAGTACTTC. As protein: CASSRRAGSLVSEQYF.